The 11 T cell receptor beta chains below come from one sample, sequenced in a study of beta chain features in type 1 diabetes. Since all of the isolated RNA was reverse transcribed, expressed TCRB transcripts were what got sequenced. Assay: immunoSEQ multiplex PCR; the TCRdb copy retains only in-frame clones and omits some. The table lists over 40,000 clones, approximately 56% of them singletons, with over 2% in the top ten. Sequenced input: Tregs from blood. These receptor sequences come from a woman under 30 in good health.

A few counts support this clone. This chain uses TRBV5-1 with TRBJ1-2, with D perhaps TRBD1 (5 bases). Germline V CDR1 and CDR2: SGHRS, YFSETQ. This CDR3 contains 16 residues. V was pared by 4 bases and J by 1 base, with 17 bases between. The CDR3 spells CASSLASATVNYGYTF. Written as DNA, the CDR3 is TGCGCCAGCAGCCTTGCTTCCGCGACAGTTAACTATGGCTACACCTTC. The entire variable domain, with the rest obtained from reference TRBV5-1 and TRBJ1-2, is as follows: KAGVTQTPRYLIKTRGQQVTLSCSPISGHRSVSWYQQTPGQGLQFLFEYFSETQRNKGNFPGRFSGRQFSNSRSEMNVSTLELGDSALYLCASSLASATVNYGYTFGSGTRLTVV.

V is TRBV6-6 and J is TRBJ1-2; TRBD1 agrees at 8 bases. Trimming at V came to 6 bases and at J to 1 base, leaving 7 bases not matched to a gene. Germline values: CDR1 MNHNY, CDR2 SVGAGI (reference sequence). The CDR3 runs to 15 residues. CDR3 DNA sequence: TGTGCCAGCAGCCCGGGGACAGGCCTTAACTATGGCTACACCTTC. Protein product: CASSPGTGLNYGYTF.

The chain links TRBV28 to TRBJ2-7; no definite D call. In germline, CDR1 is MDHEN, CDR2 SYDVKM. The CDR3 contains 13 residues. Trimming cost V 1 base and J 5 bases, with 9 bases left between them. CDR3 nucleotides: TGTGCCAGCAGTTTATACTTGCTCGACGAGCAGTACTTC. Translation: CASSLYLLDEQYF.

The V gene is TRBV6-5, the J gene TRBJ2-7; D ambiguous. The germline V and J ends were trimmed by 2 bases and 2 bases, with 13 bases remaining between them. There are 15 residues in the CDR3. Germline loops: CDR1 MNHEY, CDR2 SVGAGI. The CDR3 DNA reads as TGTGCCAGCAGTTACATGGGCAGTCCGACCTACGAGCAGTACTTC. Protein product: CASSYMGSPTYEQYF.

The genes are TRBV4-3 and TRBJ2-1, with a weak D call TRBD1 (6 bases). The germline V gene has CDR1 LGHNA and CDR2 YSLEER. Trimming removed 3 bases at V and 6 bases at J, with 12 bases between. The CDR3 is 14 amino acids. CDR3 sequence: CASSQTGRRNEQFF. CDR3 DNA: TGCGCCAGCAGCCAGACAGGAAGGCGCAATGAGCAGTTCTTC.

This clone came up a few times. The gene calls are TRBV4-2 and TRBJ2-7; 7 bases map to TRBD2. With 0 bases clipped from V and 0 bases from J, the junction kept 5 bases outside the gene matches. This CDR3 has 16 amino acids. Germline CDR1 LGHNA, CDR2 YNFKEQ. The chain's CDR3 is CASSQDWGGSSYEQYF. In DNA form, the CDR3 reads TGTGCCAGCAGCCAAGATTGGGGCGGGAGCTCCTACGAGCAGTACTTC.

This clone showed up just a few times. V usage is TRBV6-1 and J usage is TRBJ2-2; 11 nucleotides line up with TRBD1. Trimming took 7 bases from V and 7 from J; bases not matched to a gene: 8. CDR1 and CDR2 (germline): MNHNS, SASEGT. This CDR3 region has 15 residues. CDR3 in DNA: TGTGCCAGCACCGGGGACAGGGGGGCGGTCGGGGAGCTGTTTTTT. This translates into CASTGDRGAVGELFF.

This clone has just a few counts. The J gene is TRBJ1-2, the V gene TRBV7-3, with a weak D call TRBD1 (5 bases). The CDR3 runs to 16 residues. Germline V lookup: CDR1 SGHTA, CDR2 FQGTGA. Trimming removed 5 bases at V and 8 bases at J, with 24 bases between. CDR3 DNA sequence: TGTGCCAGCAGCACTTCCGGGACTATGTCCAATAAGGGCTACACCTTC. As protein: CASSTSGTMSNKGYTF.

The chain has TRBV4-2 and TRBJ2-2; unclear D gene. Germline V gene sequence: CDR1 LGHNA, CDR2 YNFKEQ. This CDR3 contains 16 residues. Between the trimmed V and J ends, which lost 2 bases and 7 bases, there was a span of 17 bases. CDR3 in DNA: TGTGCCAGCAGCCAAAACTCGCAGGCCGCTGTCGGGGAGCTGTTTTTT. It codes for CASSQNSQAAVGELFF.

The rearrangement uses TRBV5-6 and TRBJ1-4; 8 nucleotides line up with TRBD1. The CDR3 has 16 amino acids. The junction had 8 bases not matched to a gene; V was cut back by 5 bases and J by 2 bases. Germline assignment: CDR1 SGHDT and CDR2 YYEEEE. The CDR3 here is CASSMQGTGTNEKLFF. The CDR3 DNA reads TGTGCCAGCAGTATGCAGGGGACAGGCACTAATGAAAAACTGTTTTTT.

Here the CDR3 reads CASSFRGVWPGLAGKVSYEQYF. The CDR3 nucleotides read TGTGCCAGCAGTTTCAGGGGGGTTTGGCCGGGACTAGCGGGAAAGGTTTCCTACGAGCAGTACTTC. This sequence joins TRBV27 and TRBJ2-7, with TRBD2 matching over 13 bases. This CDR3 has 22 residues. Germline-derived CDR1 and CDR2 are MNHEY and SMNVEV (reference sequence). Trimming cost V 3 bases and J 1 base; bases outside gene matches: 21.